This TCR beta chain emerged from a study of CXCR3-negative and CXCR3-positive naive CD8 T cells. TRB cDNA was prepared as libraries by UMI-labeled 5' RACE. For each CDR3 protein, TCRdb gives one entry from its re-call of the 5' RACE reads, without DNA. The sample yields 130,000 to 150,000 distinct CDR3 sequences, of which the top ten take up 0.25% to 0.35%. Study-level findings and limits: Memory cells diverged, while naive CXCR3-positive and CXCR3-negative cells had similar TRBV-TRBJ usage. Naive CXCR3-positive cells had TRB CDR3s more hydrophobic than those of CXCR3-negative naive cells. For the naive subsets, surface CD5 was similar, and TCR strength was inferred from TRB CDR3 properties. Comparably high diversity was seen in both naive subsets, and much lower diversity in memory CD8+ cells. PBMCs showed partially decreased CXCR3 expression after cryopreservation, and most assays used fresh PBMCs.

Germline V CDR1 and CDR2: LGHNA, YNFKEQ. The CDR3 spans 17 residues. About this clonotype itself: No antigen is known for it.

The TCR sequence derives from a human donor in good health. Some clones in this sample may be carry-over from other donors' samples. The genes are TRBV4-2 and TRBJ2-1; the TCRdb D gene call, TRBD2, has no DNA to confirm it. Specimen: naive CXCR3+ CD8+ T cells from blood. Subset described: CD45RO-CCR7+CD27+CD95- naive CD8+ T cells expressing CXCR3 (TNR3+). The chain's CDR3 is CASSPRASGGPYNEQFF.